This T cell receptor (beta chain) was identified in a study of cytomegalovirus exposure and HLA in healthy donors. Study-wide results and limits: Later analysis identified 17,000 or so TCR beta sequences associated with HLA alleles, using a false discovery rate threshold of 0.05. In most subjects, TCR beta sequences reportedly gave accurate predictions of HLA-A and HLA-B alleles.

A remark on this clone: Its antigen is still unknown.

The PCR was carried out with 60 Vbeta primers and 13 Jbeta primers. In the authors' workflow: Later reanalysis found 75 million to 95 million unique TCR beta chains, about 11 million of them shared. The method was immunoSEQ multiplex PCR; TCRdb's version includes in-frame clones alone and lacks a portion of them. The DNA gave D and trimming, while V, J and clone size come from that table. The sample holds about 130,000 clones. The ends were cut back, 5 bases at V and 4 bases at J, with 14 bases in the middle. The CDR3 is 14 residues long. The V gene's germline CDR1 is SGHNT and CDR2 YENEEA. The clonotype was recovered from a man aged 18 to 29 in good health and CMV-seronegative. The chain recombines TRBV11-3 with TRBJ2-5, with a tentative D call TRBD1 (6 bases). Sequenced input: PBMCs. The CDR3 coding sequence is TGTGCCAGCAGCCACGCAGGGGAACGAGAGACCCAGTACTTC. It yields the protein CASSHAGERETQYF.